The clone carrying this T cell receptor (beta chain) was observed many times. Its antigen is currently unknown. V shed 1 base and J shed 5 bases, with 17 bases lying between them. This CDR3 comprises 16 residues. Germline CDR1 is GTSNPN and CDR2 is SVGIG (reference sequence). The study collected blood at first hyperthyroidism diagnosis, before any ophthalmopathy symptoms arose. The data originate from a study of T cells in Graves' hyperthyroidism and ophthalmopathy. Study-level results: Ophthalmopathy and stable hyperthyroidism were told apart by a 13 V-J model. The majority of expanded thyroid clonotypes above 0.001 also appeared in blood.

What was amplified from RNA transcripts were TCR beta CDR3 regions. With the HTBI primer set, the TCR CDR3 went through a first round of RT-PCR. In TCRdb, the multiplex PCR reads were re-called with MiXCR into one record per CDR3 protein. The sample contains roughly 170,000 distinct CDR3 sequences, just under 9.5% of which appear only once. V and J are TRBV30 and TRBJ1-4; no clear D. Sequencing was done on a sample of blood. This clonotype originated in a woman aged 18-30 years with Graves' hyperthyroidism that later progressed to Graves' ophthalmopathy. The DNA for the CDR3 is TGTGCCTGGAGTGCGGGGAGTAAATTATGGAATGAAAAACTGTTTTTT. This sequence encodes CAWSAGSKLWNEKLFF. Looking up the rest from reference TRBV30 and TRBJ1-4 gives the full variable domain: SQTIHQWPATLVQPVGSPLSLECTVEGTSNPNLYWYRQAAGRGLQLLFYSVGIGQISSEVPQNLSASRPQDRQFILSSKKLLLSDSGFYLCAWSAGSKLWNEKLFFGSGTQLSVL.